The next 6 T cell receptor beta chains were all read from a single sample in a study of T cells after yellow fever vaccination. TCRdb re-analysed the 5' RACE reads in MiXCR, keeping a single row per CDR3 protein. There are 510,000 or so distinct CDR3 sequences in the sample; about a fifth occur only once, and over 11% lies in the top ten. Sequenced material: PBMCs, taken 15 days after the yellow fever booster vaccination. The receptors come from a man younger than 40 who received the YFV17D yellow fever vaccine.

The rearrangement joins TRBV6-2 or TRBV6-3 to TRBJ1-1; weak D call: TRBD1 (6 bases). V lost 5 bases to trimming and J lost 6 bases, with 7 bases between them. Germline V gives CDR1 MNHEY, CDR2 SVGEGT. The CDR3 totals 11 residues. CDR3 sequence (DNA): TGTGCCAGCAGTGGACAGCCTGAAGCTTTCTTT. Translating it yields CASSGQPEAFF.

The chain employs TRBV20-1 and TRBJ1-2; D is uncertain. V lost 3 bases, J lost 3 bases, and 8 bases lay in between. This CDR3 contains 12 residues. Germline V lookup: CDR1 DFQATT, CDR2 SNEGSKA (reference sequence). The CDR3 sequence: CSASPFYYGYTF. The CDR3 coding sequence is TGCAGTGCTAGTCCGTTTTACTATGGCTACACCTTC.

In this sample, this clonotype turned up many times. This chain uses TRBV27 with TRBJ1-5, with D maybe TRBD1 (6 bases). Per the germline V gene, CDR1 is MNHEY and CDR2 is SMNVEV (reference sequence). The CDR3 runs to 13 residues. The germline V and J ends were trimmed by 4 bases and 2 bases, with 6 bases remaining between them. CDR3 DNA: TGTGCCAGCAGTTGGACAGGCAATCAGCCCCAGCATTTT. The encoded protein is CASSWTGNQPQHF.

This rearrangement joins TRBV7-2 to TRBJ2-3; 7 positions agree with TRBD2. The germline V gene has CDR1 SGHTA and CDR2 FQGNSA. V was clipped by 1 base and J by 0 bases; unmatched bases: 4. There are 16 residues in the CDR3. CDR3 protein: CASSLGSGQSTDTQYF. CDR3 in DNA: TGTGCCAGCAGCTTAGGTAGCGGGCAGAGCACAGATACGCAGTATTTT.

This clonotype came up many times. The chain joins TRBV12-3 or TRBV12-4 to TRBJ2-7, with D perhaps matching TRBD2 (5 bases). With 7 bases removed from V and 2 bases from J, the gap between germline ends came to 15 bases. This CDR3 contains 14 residues. The DNA of the CDR3 is TGTGCCAGCACGGCGGGCGGCGGAACCTACGAGCAGTACTTC. As protein: CASTAGGGTYEQYF.

In this sample, this clonotype turned up a few times. The rearrangement links TRBV12-3 or TRBV12-4 to TRBJ2-7; 8 nucleotides match TRBD1. The CDR3 is made up of 14 amino acids. The V segment lost 3 bases and the J segment 4 bases; nucleotides outside the gene matches: 5. DNA of the CDR3: TGTGCCAGCAGTTTCCAGGGGGCTCTTTACGAGCAGTACTTC. As protein: CASSFQGALYEQYF.